Below are 10 T cell receptor beta chains sequenced from a single sample in a study of blood T cell repertoires in COVID-19. Only in-frame clones appear in the TCRdb table, and some are missing; sequencing was by immunoSEQ multiplex PCR. The sample shows approximately 240,000 clones, 82% of them seen only once. The sample was peripheral blood. The origin of the receptors is a woman aged 80 or over with active or convalescent COVID-19.

V usage is TRBV24-1 and J usage is TRBJ2-5, with TRBD1 matching over 10 bases. The CDR3 loop spans 17 amino acids. The V gene end was trimmed by 3 bases and the J gene end by 4 bases; junction bases not matched to a gene: 10. Germline CDR1 is KGHDR and CDR2 is SFDVKD. CDR3 coding DNA: TGTGCCACCAGTGATAGCTGGACAGGGGGAAAACGAGAGACCCAGTACTTC. Its translation: CATSDSWTGGKRETQYF.

The rearrangement uses TRBV20-1 and TRBJ1-2; 8 bases are shared with TRBD1. V gave up 4 bases and J gave up 5 bases; unmatched junction bases: 6. The germline V gene has CDR1 DFQATT and CDR2 SNEGSKA (reference sequence). There are 13 residues in the CDR3. The CDR3 DNA sequence: TGCAGTGCTATTGACAGGGGAGGGTATGGCTACACCTTC. Its translation is CSAIDRGGYGYTF.

This chain connects TRBV11-2 to TRBJ2-2; 11 bases fit TRBD2. V gave up 8 bases and J gave up 1 base; unmatched junction bases: 15. CDR1 and CDR2 from the germline V gene are SGHAT and FQNNGV. There are 19 residues in the CDR3. The CDR3 DNA reads as TGTGCCAGCCCTCGAGGCCCTAGCGGGAGGCCCTTGAACACCGGGGAGCTGTTTTTT. This sequence encodes CASPRGPSGRPLNTGELFF.

The rearrangement uses TRBV6-5 and TRBJ1-2, with a possible D match to TRBD1 (5 bases). The V end lost 10 bases, the J end lost 2 bases, and 11 bases lay between the germline ends. This CDR3 is 12 amino acids long. Germline V CDR1 and CDR2: MNHEY, SVGAGI. This CDR3 reads CATQKGNYGYTF. CDR3 DNA: TGTGCCACACAGAAGGGGAACTATGGCTACACCTTC.

The V gene is TRBV5-1, the J gene TRBJ2-7; possibly TRBD1 for D (6 bases). The CDR3 is 14 amino acids. V was clipped by 3 bases and J by 2 bases, with 12 bases between them. Germline CDR1 reads SGHRS; CDR2 reads YFSETQ. CDR3 coding DNA: TGCGCCAGCAGCTCTGCCTCAGGGGCCTACGAGCAGTACTTC. Its protein is CASSSASGAYEQYF.

The chain combines TRBV3-1 (or the pseudogene TRBV3-2) with TRBJ2-2; 7 bases line up with TRBD2. CDR1 and CDR2 (germline): LGHDT, YNNKEL (reference sequence). Trimming removed 4 bases from V and 9 bases from J; junction bases left unmatched: 23. The CDR3 length is 19 residues. CDR3 coding DNA: TGTGCCAGCAGCCTTCGGGGGGTCCCGGGACTGCTTTTAGAGAGGGAGCTGTTTTTT. Its translation: CASSLRGVPGLLLERELFF.

In nucleotides, the CDR3 is TGTGCCAGCTCACCCCTCCCAGGGTCTGGGGCCAACGTCCTGACTTTC. It specifies CASSPLPGSGANVLTF. The V gene is TRBV18, the J gene TRBJ2-6; perhaps TRBD1 as D (5 bases). The CDR3 is made up of 16 amino acids. V was cut by 3 bases and J by 1 base, with 10 bases left in between. In germline, CDR1 is KGHSH, CDR2 LQKENI.

This clone was seen a handful of times. The chain couples TRBV18 to TRBJ2-3; 7 bases fit TRBD2. The CDR3 has 19 amino acids. Germline CDR1 reads KGHSH; CDR2 reads LQKENI. V trimming: 2 bases; J trimming: 0 bases; junction bases outside the gene matches: 14. This CDR3 is CASSPMPAVAGISTDTQYF. As DNA, the CDR3 is TGTGCCAGCTCACCAATGCCGGCGGTAGCGGGTATAAGCACAGATACGCAGTATTTT.

The CDR3 loop is CASKRGRVGTEAFF. The CDR3 DNA is TGTGCCAGCAAAAGGGGCAGGGTTGGCACTGAAGCTTTCTTT. The chain has TRBV21-1 and TRBJ1-1; the D segment call TRBD1 is taken from the table without a DNA check. TRBV21-1 is a pseudogene locus. CDR3 length: 14 amino acids.

This chain links TRBV2 with TRBJ2-7; D not certain. The V end lost 0 bases, the J end lost 6 bases, and 12 bases lay between the germline ends. Per the germline V gene, CDR1 is SNHLY and CDR2 is FYNNEI. The CDR3 is made up of 14 amino acids. DNA for the CDR3: TGTGCCAGCAGTGAAGCTTATGGCGGAGTCGAGCAGTACTTC. Encoded protein: CASSEAYGGVEQYF.